This TCR beta chain derives from a study of RUNX1 and TCR beta rearrangement in T-cell leukemia (dated by TCRdb to about 2020). For the wider study: The comparison of TCR beta rearrangements and CDR3 junctions set 13 T-ALLs carrying mono-allelic acquired RUNX1 mutations against over ten T-ALLs that were RUNX1 wildtype. Genomic DNA was subjected to EuroClonality multiplex PCR, after which TCR rearrangements were assessed by Genescan analysis. RUNX1 wildtype T-ALLs were matched for an immature maturation arrest stage, defined by absent cytoplasmic or surface TCR beta protein. In the mutated group, all RUNX1 mutations were heterozygous, with approximately 10 located in the Runt homology domain and three in the transactivation domain. The maturation arrest stages of RUNX1-mutated T-ALLs were more diverse, with some cases arrested before the onset of TCR beta rearrangement. To allow a comparison of D1 versus D2 segments, the RUNX1 wildtype T-ALLs were chosen so that each carried at least incomplete clonal TCR beta rearrangements. The multicentric trials were GRAALL-2003 and GRAALL-2005. RUNX1 mutation status of the T-ALL cases had been determined in an earlier study. Human T-ALL TCR beta rearrangements were analyzed to compare with results from a Runx1 knockout mouse model.

For oncotyping and quantification of minimal residual disease, T-ALL samples were taken at diagnosis from children and adults treated according to protocol. What the study reported, not specific to this receptor: Fewer RUNX1-mutated T-ALLs carried clonal TCR beta rearrangements (approximately 60%) than reported for T-ALL generally (over 75%). Because too few clonal rearrangements were available, TCR beta CDR3 length and D segment truncation in T-ALLs could not be evaluated. RUNX1-mutated and wildtype T-ALLs showed similar TCR beta J1 cluster usage, with no significant difference. In clonal rearrangements, TCR beta D1 segment usage was not significantly different between RUNX1-mutated (roughly 80%) and wildtype (roughly 60%) T-ALLs.

The library relied on PCR. Sequencing relied on an Illumina MiSeq. Next generation amplicon sequencing was used to characterize TCR beta DJ and VDJ rearrangements. The published analysis was carried out like this. Clonal TCR beta rearrangements were identified by analyzing amplicon sequencing data with the Vidjil software. TCR beta rearrangement characteristics of the RUNX1-mutated and wildtype groups were compared using two-tailed Fisher exact tests. The public reads were quality trimmed at Q25 with fastp and then assembled into clones with MiXCR by TCRdb, keeping productive beta chains. Each CDR3 protein gets just one entry, which takes the most common genes and DNA from the rows behind it. The V and J calls and clone size are TCRdb's, not the authors'. Present in this sample are more than 600 distinct CDR3 sequences, 25% to 30% of which were seen just once. Roughly 34% of the sample is in the top ten clones.

Reading the germline V gene gives CDR1 MDHEN and CDR2 SYDVKM. Its CDR3 holds 15 amino acids, cysteine through phenylalanine. Of all the DNA, just the CDR3 is kept, 45 bases in frame from base 1. Turning to this clonotype: Its antigen is unknown. A much larger clone sits a single nucleotide away, making a read error possible.

The sequence came from a male donor with T-cell acute lymphoblastic leukemia. Material: blood. The receptor chain draws on TRBV28 and TRBJ2-6; a weak D assignment points to TRBD1 (5 bases agree). CDR3 region: CASSFGSTGADVLTF. In nucleotide form, the sequence is TGTGCCAGCAGTTTTGGATCTACTGGGGCCGACGTCCTGACTTTC.